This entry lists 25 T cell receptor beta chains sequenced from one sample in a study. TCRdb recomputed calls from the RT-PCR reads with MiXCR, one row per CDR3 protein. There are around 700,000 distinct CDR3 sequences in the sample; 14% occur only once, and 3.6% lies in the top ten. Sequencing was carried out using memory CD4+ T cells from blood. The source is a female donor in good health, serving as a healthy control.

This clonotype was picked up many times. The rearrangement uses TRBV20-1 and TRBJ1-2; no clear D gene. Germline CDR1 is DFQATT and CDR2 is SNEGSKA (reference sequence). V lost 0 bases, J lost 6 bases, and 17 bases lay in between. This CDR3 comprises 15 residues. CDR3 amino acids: CSARDGLRSNDGYTF. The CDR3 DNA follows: TGCAGTGCTAGAGACGGGTTGCGGAGCAATGATGGCTACACCTTC.

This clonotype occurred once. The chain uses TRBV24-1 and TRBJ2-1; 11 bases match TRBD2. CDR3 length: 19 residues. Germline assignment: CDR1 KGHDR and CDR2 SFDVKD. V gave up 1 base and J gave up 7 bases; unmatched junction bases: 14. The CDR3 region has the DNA TGTGCCACCAGTGATTTTTCGCTAGCGGGAGGCGTGAGTGGGAATGAGCAGTTCTTC. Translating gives CATSDFSLAGGVSGNEQFF.

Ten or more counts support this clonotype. CDR3 DNA: TGTGCCAGCAGTTTTATCGCCCAAGAGACCCAGTACTTC. Translation gives CASSFIAQETQYF. This chain connects TRBV12-3 or TRBV12-4 to TRBJ2-5; D remains ambiguous. V lost 3 bases and J 1 base, leaving 6 bases between the germline ends. This CDR3 is 13 amino acids long.

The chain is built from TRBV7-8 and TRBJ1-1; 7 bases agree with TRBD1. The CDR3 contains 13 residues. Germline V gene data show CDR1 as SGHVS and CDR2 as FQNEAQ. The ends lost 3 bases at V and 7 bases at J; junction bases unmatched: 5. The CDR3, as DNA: TGTGCCAGCAGCTTGGGACAGAATATTGAAGCTTTCTTT. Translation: CASSLGQNIEAFF.

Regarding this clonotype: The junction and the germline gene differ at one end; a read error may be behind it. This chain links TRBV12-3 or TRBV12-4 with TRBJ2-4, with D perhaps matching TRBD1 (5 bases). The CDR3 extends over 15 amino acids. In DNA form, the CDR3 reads TGTGAAAGCAGTTTAGCAAAAGGGGCTTGGAACATTAAGTACTTC. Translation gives CESSLAKGAWNIKYF.

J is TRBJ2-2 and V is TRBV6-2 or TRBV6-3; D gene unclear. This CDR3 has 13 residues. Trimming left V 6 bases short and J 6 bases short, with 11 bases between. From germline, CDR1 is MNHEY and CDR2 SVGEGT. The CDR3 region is CASSPRPPGELFF. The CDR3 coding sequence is TGTGCCAGCAGCCCAAGGCCTCCCGGGGAGCTGTTTTTT.

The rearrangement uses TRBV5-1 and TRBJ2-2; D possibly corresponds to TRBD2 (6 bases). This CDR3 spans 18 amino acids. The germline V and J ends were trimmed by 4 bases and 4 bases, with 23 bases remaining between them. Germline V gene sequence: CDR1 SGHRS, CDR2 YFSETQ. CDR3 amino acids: CASSKAPPSGVSTGELFF. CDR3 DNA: TGCGCCAGCAGCAAGGCCCCTCCCTCGGGGGTGAGCACCGGGGAGCTGTTTTTT. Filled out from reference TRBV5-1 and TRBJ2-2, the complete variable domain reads KAGVTQTPRYLIKTRGQQVTLSCSPISGHRSVSWYQQTPGQGLQFLFEYFSETQRNKGNFPGRFSGRQFSNSRSEMNVSTLELGDSALYLCASSKAPPSGVSTGELFFGEGSRLTVL.

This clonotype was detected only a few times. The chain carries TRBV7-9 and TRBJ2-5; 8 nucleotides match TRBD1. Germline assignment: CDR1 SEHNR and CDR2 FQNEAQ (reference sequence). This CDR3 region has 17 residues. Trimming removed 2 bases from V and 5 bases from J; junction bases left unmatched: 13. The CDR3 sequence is CASSLWGTGGATETQYF. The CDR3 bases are TGTGCCAGCAGCTTATGGGGAACAGGGGGAGCGACGGAGACCCAGTACTTC.

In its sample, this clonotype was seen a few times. The CDR3 coding sequence is TGTGCCAGCAATGCCGGGAGGCAGCCCCAGCATTTT. It translates to CASNAGRQPQHF. The chain links TRBV28 to TRBJ1-5, with D hard to call. The CDR3 contains 12 residues. The germline gives CDR1 MDHEN, CDR2 SYDVKM. Between the trimmed V and J ends, which lost 7 bases and 7 bases, there was a span of 11 bases.

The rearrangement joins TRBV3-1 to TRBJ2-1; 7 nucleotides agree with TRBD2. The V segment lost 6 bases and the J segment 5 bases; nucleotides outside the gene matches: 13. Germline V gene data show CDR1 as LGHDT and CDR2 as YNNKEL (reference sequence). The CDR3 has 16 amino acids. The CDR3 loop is CASSAAGTTPNNEQFF. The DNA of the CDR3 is TGTGCCAGCAGTGCCGCCGGGACTACCCCGAACAATGAGCAGTTCTTC.

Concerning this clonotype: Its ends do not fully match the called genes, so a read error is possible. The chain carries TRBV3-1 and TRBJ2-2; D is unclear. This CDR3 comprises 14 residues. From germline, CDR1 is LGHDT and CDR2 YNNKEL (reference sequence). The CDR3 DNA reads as TGCGCCAGCAGCCAAGATTGGAGTTCCGTGGAGCTGTTTTTT. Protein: CASSQDWSSVELFF.

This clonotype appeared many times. CDR3 coding DNA: TGTGCCAGCAGCGGGACAGGTTACGAGCAGTACTTC. It codes for CASSGTGYEQYF. J is TRBJ2-7 and V is TRBV28; 8 nucleotides agree with TRBD1. CDR1 and CDR2 from the germline V gene are MDHEN and SYDVKM. V was pared by 6 bases and J by 4 bases, with 2 bases of the junction left unmatched. The CDR3 length is 12 residues.

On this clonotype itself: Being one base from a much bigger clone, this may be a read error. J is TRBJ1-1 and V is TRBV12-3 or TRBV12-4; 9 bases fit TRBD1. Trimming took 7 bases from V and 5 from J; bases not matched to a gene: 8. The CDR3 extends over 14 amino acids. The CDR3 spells CASTHTGGQTEAFF. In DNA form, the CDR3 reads TGTGCCAGCACCCATACAGGGGGCCAAACTGAAGCTTTCTTT.

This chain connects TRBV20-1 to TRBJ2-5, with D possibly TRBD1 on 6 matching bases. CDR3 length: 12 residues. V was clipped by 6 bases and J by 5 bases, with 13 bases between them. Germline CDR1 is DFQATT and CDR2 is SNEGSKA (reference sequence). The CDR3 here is CSATTGRETQYF. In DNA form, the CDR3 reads TGCAGTGCGACGACAGGAAGGGAGACCCAGTACTTC.

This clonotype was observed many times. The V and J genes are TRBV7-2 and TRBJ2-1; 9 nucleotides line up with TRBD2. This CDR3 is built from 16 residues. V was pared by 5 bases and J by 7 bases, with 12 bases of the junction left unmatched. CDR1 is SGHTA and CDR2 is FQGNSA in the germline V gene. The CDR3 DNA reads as TGTGCCAGCAGCACGCGGGGGGGGGATCTTGGGAATGAGCAGTTCTTC. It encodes CASSTRGGDLGNEQFF.

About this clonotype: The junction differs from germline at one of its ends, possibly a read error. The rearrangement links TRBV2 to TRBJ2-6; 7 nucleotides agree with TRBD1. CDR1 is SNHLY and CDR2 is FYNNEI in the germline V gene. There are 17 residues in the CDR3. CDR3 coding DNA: TGTGCCAGAAGTGCCCGCCAGGGGGTAGATGGGGCCAACGTCCTGACTTTC. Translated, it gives CARSARQGVDGANVLTF. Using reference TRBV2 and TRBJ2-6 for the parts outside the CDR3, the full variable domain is EPEVTQTPSHQVTQMGQEVILRCVPISNHLYFYWYRQILGQKVEFLVSFYNNEISEKSEIFDDQFSVERPDGSNFTLKIRSTKLEDSAMYFCARSARQGVDGANVLTFGAGSRLTVL.

This chain's CDR3 is CASSLYRMTTYEQYF. CDR3 DNA sequence: TGTGCCAGCAGTTTATACAGGATGACTACCTACGAGCAGTACTTC. The rearrangement links TRBV12-3 or TRBV12-4 to TRBJ2-7; D possibly uses TRBD1 or TRBD2 (5 bases each). Trimming removed 2 bases from V and 2 bases from J, with 13 bases in between. This CDR3 contains 15 residues.

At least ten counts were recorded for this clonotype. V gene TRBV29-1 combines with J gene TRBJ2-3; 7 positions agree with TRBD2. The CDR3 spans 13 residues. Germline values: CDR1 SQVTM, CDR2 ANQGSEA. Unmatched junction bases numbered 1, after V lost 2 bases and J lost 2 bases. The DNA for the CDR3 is TGCAGCGTTGAAAGACTAGCCACAGATACGCAGTATTTT. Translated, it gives CSVERLATDTQYF.

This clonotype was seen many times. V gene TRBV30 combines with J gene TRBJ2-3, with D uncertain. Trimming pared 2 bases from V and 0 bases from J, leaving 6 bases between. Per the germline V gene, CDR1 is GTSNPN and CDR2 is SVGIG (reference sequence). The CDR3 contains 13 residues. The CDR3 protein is CAWSSISTDTQYF. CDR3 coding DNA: TGTGCCTGGAGTTCTATCAGCACAGATACGCAGTATTTT.

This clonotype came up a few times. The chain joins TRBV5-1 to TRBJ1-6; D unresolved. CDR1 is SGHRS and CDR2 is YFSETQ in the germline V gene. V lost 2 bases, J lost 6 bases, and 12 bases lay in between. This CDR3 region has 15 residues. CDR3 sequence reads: CASSFEDQPNSPLHF. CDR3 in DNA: TGCGCCAGCAGCTTCGAAGACCAGCCTAATTCACCCCTCCACTTT.

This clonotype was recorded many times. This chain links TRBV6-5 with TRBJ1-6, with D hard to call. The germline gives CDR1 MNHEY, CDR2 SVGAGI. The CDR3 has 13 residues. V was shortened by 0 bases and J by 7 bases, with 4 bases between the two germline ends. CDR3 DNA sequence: TGTGCCAGCAGTTACTCGGGGAATTCACCCCTCCACTTT. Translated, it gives CASSYSGNSPLHF.

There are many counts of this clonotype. Here the CDR3 reads CASSLGGTGYNEQFF. The CDR3 bases are TGTGCCAGCAGTTTGGGCGGGACCGGGTACAATGAGCAGTTCTTC. The gene calls are TRBV12-3 or TRBV12-4 and TRBJ2-1; TRBD2 might be the D (6 bases). Trimming pared 3 bases from V and 4 bases from J, leaving 13 bases between. There are 15 residues in the CDR3.

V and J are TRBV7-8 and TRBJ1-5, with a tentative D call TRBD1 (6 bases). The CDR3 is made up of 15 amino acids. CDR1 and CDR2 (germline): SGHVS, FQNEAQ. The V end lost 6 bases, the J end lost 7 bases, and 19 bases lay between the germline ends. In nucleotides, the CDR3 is TGTGCCAGCAGTCCACCCCCAGGGGCAGGGCAGCCCCAGCATTTT. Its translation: CASSPPPGAGQPQHF.

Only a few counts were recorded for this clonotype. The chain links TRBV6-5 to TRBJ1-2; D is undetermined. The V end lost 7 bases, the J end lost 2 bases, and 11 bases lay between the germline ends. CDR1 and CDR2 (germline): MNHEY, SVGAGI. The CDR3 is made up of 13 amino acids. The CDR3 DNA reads TGTGCCAGCAATACCGGGGAAAACTATGGCTACACCTTC. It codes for CASNTGENYGYTF.

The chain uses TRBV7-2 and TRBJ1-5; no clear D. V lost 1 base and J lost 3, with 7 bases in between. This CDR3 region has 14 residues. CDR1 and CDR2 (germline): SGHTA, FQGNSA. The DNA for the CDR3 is TGTGCCAGCAGCTTAGTGGCTTACAATCAGCCCCAGCATTTT. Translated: CASSLVAYNQPQHF.